The rows below give T cell receptor beta chains drawn from one sample of a study of blood T cell repertoires in COVID-19. Assay: immunoSEQ multiplex PCR; the TCRdb copy retains only in-frame clones and omits some. The table includes 120,000 to 150,000 clones, around 84% detected once. The sample was peripheral blood. All receptors derive from a man aged 55-75 years with active or convalescent COVID-19. Both conserved end residues are part of each CDR3. D genes are given only for firm matches. Size is stated for part of the rows, as once, few or many counts, or as a class when the clone is expanded.

d_gene: NA; v_gene: TRBV28; j_gene: TRBJ2-7; abundance: NA; CDR3nt: TGTGCCAGCAGGCACGGAGAGGGCCGCGGGTACGAGCAGTACTTC; CDR3aa: CASRHGEGRGYEQYF
d_gene: NA; v_gene: TRBV9; j_gene: TRBJ1-1; abundance: NA; CDR3nt: TGTGCCAGCAGCGTAGCTTCGGTGAACACTGAAGCTTTCTTT; CDR3aa: CASSVASVNTEAFF
d_gene: TRBD1; v_gene: TRBV28; j_gene: TRBJ2-1; abundance: NA; CDR3nt: TGTGCCAGCAGTCCTGGACAGGGGTGGACAACCTACAATGAGCAGTTCTTC; CDR3aa: CASSPGQGWTTYNEQFF
d_gene: TRBD1; v_gene: TRBV28; j_gene: TRBJ1-5; abundance: NA; CDR3nt: TGTGCCACTCGACAGGGGGGTAGCAATCAGCCCCAGCATTTT; CDR3aa: CATRQGGSNQPQHF
d_gene: TRBD2; v_gene: TRBV29-1; j_gene: TRBJ2-1; abundance: NA; CDR3nt: TGCAGCGTTGAAGATCGAGCGGGGGATGAGCAGTTCTTC; CDR3aa: CSVEDRAGDEQFF
d_gene: TRBD2; v_gene: TRBV2; j_gene: TRBJ2-1; abundance: NA; CDR3nt: TGTGCCAGCAGTGGCCAACTAGCGGAAGAGTTTTTTTACAATGAGCAGTTCTTC; CDR3aa: CASSGQLAEEFFYNEQFF
d_gene: TRBD2; v_gene: TRBV7-3; j_gene: TRBJ2-3; abundance: NA; CDR3nt: TGTGCCAGCAGCGCCTCCTTAGCGGGGGGCACAGATACGCAGTATTTT; CDR3aa: CASSASLAGGTDTQYF
d_gene: NA; v_gene: TRBV7-9; j_gene: TRBJ2-7; abundance: NA; CDR3nt: TGTGCCAGCAGCTTAGGGGTATATGGGGGCCTCACCCCCCACGAGCAGTACTTC; CDR3aa: CASSLGVYGGLTPHEQYF
d_gene: TRBD2; v_gene: TRBV7-3; j_gene: TRBJ2-3; abundance: NA; CDR3nt: TGTGCCAGCAGCTCGGGAGGGAGGGATACGCAGTATTTT; CDR3aa: CASSSGGRDTQYF
d_gene: TRBD1; v_gene: TRBV7-3; j_gene: TRBJ2-5; abundance: NA; CDR3nt: TGTGCCAGCAGTGCCGGGACAGGGGTATTCGGAGAGACCCAGTACTTC; CDR3aa: CASSAGTGVFGETQYF
d_gene: NA; v_gene: TRBV30; j_gene: TRBJ2-5; abundance: NA; CDR3nt: TGTGCCTGGAGTCGCAGGAAAGAGACCCAGTACTTC; CDR3aa: CAWSRRKETQYF
d_gene: NA; v_gene: TRBV30; j_gene: TRBJ2-1; abundance: NA; CDR3nt: TGTGCCTGGCGCGGGAAAAGACAGGGTCATGAGCAGTTCTTC; CDR3aa: CAWRGKRQGHEQFF
d_gene: NA; v_gene: TRBV24-1; j_gene: TRBJ1-1; abundance: NA; CDR3nt: TGTGCCACCAGTGACAAATCGGACGGGGGGAACACTGAAGCTTTCTTT; CDR3aa: CATSDKSDGGNTEAFF
d_gene: NA; v_gene: TRBV5-1; j_gene: TRBJ2-2; abundance: NA; CDR3nt: TGCGCCAGCAGCCTCCGCCCGAGCACCGGGGAGCTGTTTTTT; CDR3aa: CASSLRPSTGELFF
d_gene: NA; v_gene: TRBV27; j_gene: TRBJ1-5; abundance: NA; CDR3nt: TGTGCCAGCAGTTTCCAGGGATGGAGCAATCAGCCCCAGCATTTT; CDR3aa: CASSFQGWSNQPQHF
d_gene: TRBD2; v_gene: TRBV7-2; j_gene: TRBJ2-3; abundance: NA; CDR3nt: TGTGCCAGCAGTTCGGGACTAGCGAGGGCCACAGATACGCAGTATTTT; CDR3aa: CASSSGLARATDTQYF
d_gene: NA; v_gene: TRBV28; j_gene: TRBJ2-2; abundance: NA; CDR3nt: TGTGCCAGCAGTTCCCAGGACACCCCGAACACCGGGGAGCTGTTTTTT; CDR3aa: CASSSQDTPNTGELFF
d_gene: NA; v_gene: TRBV12-3/TRBV12-4; j_gene: TRBJ1-1; abundance: NA; CDR3nt: TGTGCCAGCAGGTACAGGAACACTGAAGCTTTCTTT; CDR3aa: CASRYRNTEAFF
d_gene: TRBD1; v_gene: TRBV7-2; j_gene: TRBJ1-4; abundance: NA; CDR3nt: TGTGCCAGCAGCTTAGGAGGACAGGGGGCGGGGGAAAAACTGTTTTTT; CDR3aa: CASSLGGQGAGEKLFF
d_gene: NA; v_gene: TRBV5-6; j_gene: TRBJ1-1; abundance: NA; CDR3nt: TGTGCCAGCAGCTTGGCCAAGGGGGTCTTCATGAACACTGAAGCTTTCTTT; CDR3aa: CASSLAKGVFMNTEAFF
d_gene: TRBD1; v_gene: TRBV6-1; j_gene: TRBJ2-1; abundance: NA; CDR3nt: TGTGCCAGCAGTGAAGCGTGGACAGGAGAGACTGAGCAGTTCTTC; CDR3aa: CASSEAWTGETEQFF
d_gene: NA; v_gene: TRBV19; j_gene: TRBJ1-5; abundance: NA; CDR3nt: TGTGCCAGTAGTATAGATCCCCGCAGGGGTAGCAATCAGCCCCAGCATTTT; CDR3aa: CASSIDPRRGSNQPQHF
d_gene: NA; v_gene: TRBV25-1; j_gene: TRBJ2-7; abundance: NA; CDR3nt: TGTGCCAGCAGTTATTCAGGAGAGCAGTACTTC; CDR3aa: CASSYSGEQYF
d_gene: TRBD2; v_gene: TRBV19; j_gene: TRBJ2-1; abundance: NA; CDR3nt: TGTGCCAGTAGTATCGGGCCGGGAGGGCCGGGTGAGCAGTTCTTC; CDR3aa: CASSIGPGGPGEQFF
d_gene: TRBD2; v_gene: TRBV4-3; j_gene: TRBJ2-1; abundance: NA; CDR3nt: TGCGCCAGCAGCCAAGATAGCGGGTACAATGAGCAGTTCTTC; CDR3aa: CASSQDSGYNEQFF
d_gene: TRBD1; v_gene: TRBV19; j_gene: TRBJ2-3; abundance: once; CDR3nt: TGTGCCAGTAGTTTCGACAGGGTGGGGCAGTATTTT; CDR3aa: CASSFDRVGQYF
d_gene: NA; v_gene: TRBV7-9; j_gene: TRBJ2-7; abundance: NA; CDR3nt: TGTGCCAGCAGCTCCAGGGGTTCCTACGAGCAGTACTTC; CDR3aa: CASSSRGSYEQYF
d_gene: TRBD2; v_gene: TRBV18; j_gene: TRBJ2-5; abundance: NA; CDR3nt: TGTGCCAGCTCCTCAGCGGGGCAGGTCCAAGAGACCCAGTACTTC; CDR3aa: CASSSAGQVQETQYF
d_gene: NA; v_gene: TRBV21-1; j_gene: TRBJ2-7; abundance: NA; CDR3nt: TGTGCCAGCAGGATAGGGACAGGGGGTTCTACCACCCTCTACGAGCAGTACTTC; CDR3aa: CASRIGTGGSTTLYEQYF
d_gene: TRBD1; v_gene: TRBV27; j_gene: TRBJ2-2; abundance: NA; CDR3nt: TGTGCCAGCAGTCCGATTGGGACAGGGACCAACACCGGGGAGCTGTTTTTT; CDR3aa: CASSPIGTGTNTGELFF
d_gene: TRBD2; v_gene: TRBV6-2/TRBV6-3; j_gene: TRBJ2-1; abundance: NA; CDR3nt: TGTGCCAGCAGTCGGGGGGGGGACTTCGAGCAGTTCTTC; CDR3aa: CASSRGGDFEQFF
d_gene: NA; v_gene: TRBV9; j_gene: TRBJ1-2; abundance: once; CDR3nt: TGTGCCAGCAGCAGGACTTCGAACTATGGCTACACCTTC; CDR3aa: CASSRTSNYGYTF
d_gene: TRBD1; v_gene: TRBV9; j_gene: TRBJ2-2; abundance: NA; CDR3nt: TGTGCCAGCAGCACTCAGGGGGCGAACACCGGGGAGCTGTTTTTT; CDR3aa: CASSTQGANTGELFF
d_gene: TRBD2; v_gene: TRBV28; j_gene: TRBJ2-1; abundance: NA; CDR3nt: TGTGCCAGCAGGGCCAGCGGGACCCGCGCCGATGAGCAGTTCTTC; CDR3aa: CASRASGTRADEQFF
d_gene: NA; v_gene: TRBV25-1; j_gene: TRBJ1-5; abundance: NA; CDR3nt: TGTGCCAGCAGTGAAGAGGGAGGGGAGCCCCAGCATTTT; CDR3aa: CASSEEGGEPQHF
d_gene: NA; v_gene: TRBV7-2; j_gene: TRBJ1-5; abundance: NA; CDR3nt: TGTGCCAGCAGCCAGACGCAGGGTCAGCCCCAGCATTTT; CDR3aa: CASSQTQGQPQHF
d_gene: NA; v_gene: TRBV27; j_gene: TRBJ2-7; abundance: NA; CDR3nt: TGTGCCAGCAGTCTTACAGGGAGCTCCTACGAGCAGTACTTC; CDR3aa: CASSLTGSSYEQYF
d_gene: TRBD1; v_gene: TRBV5-4; j_gene: TRBJ1-2; abundance: few; CDR3nt: TGTGCCAGCCGGGACAGGGCCGGCTATGGCTACACCTTC; CDR3aa: CASRDRAGYGYTF
d_gene: TRBD1; v_gene: TRBV10-3; j_gene: TRBJ2-7; abundance: NA; CDR3nt: TGTGCCATCAGCGGGACAGGGACCTCCTACGAGCAGTACTTC; CDR3aa: CAISGTGTSYEQYF
d_gene: NA; v_gene: TRBV5-1; j_gene: TRBJ1-1; abundance: NA; CDR3nt: TGCGCCAGCAGACGCCAAGGAGACACTGAAGCTTTCTTT; CDR3aa: CASRRQGDTEAFF
d_gene: NA; v_gene: TRBV6-2/TRBV6-3; j_gene: TRBJ2-7; abundance: NA; CDR3nt: TGTGCCAGCAGTCGGCCGGGCGGGAAGTGGATCAACGAGCAGTACTTC; CDR3aa: CASSRPGGKWINEQYF
d_gene: NA; v_gene: TRBV7-8; j_gene: TRBJ1-3; abundance: NA; CDR3nt: TGTGCCAGCAGCTTAGACGGCCGGCCCAGGGCTGGAAACACCATATATTTT; CDR3aa: CASSLDGRPRAGNTIYF
d_gene: NA; v_gene: TRBV12-5; j_gene: TRBJ2-5; abundance: NA; CDR3nt: TGTGCTAGTGCACCTAGGGGTGGAGAGACCCAGTACTTC; CDR3aa: CASAPRGGETQYF
d_gene: NA; v_gene: TRBV12-3/TRBV12-4; j_gene: TRBJ1-3; abundance: NA; CDR3nt: TGTGCCAGCAGCTCGTCCGCTGGAAACACCATATATTTT; CDR3aa: CASSSSAGNTIYF
d_gene: TRBD2; v_gene: TRBV29-1; j_gene: TRBJ2-1; abundance: NA; CDR3nt: TGCAGCGTCTCGTCGGGACTAGCGAATGAGCAGTTCTTC; CDR3aa: CSVSSGLANEQFF
d_gene: NA; v_gene: TRBV3-1/TRBV3-2; j_gene: TRBJ1-3; abundance: NA; CDR3nt: TGTGCCAGCAGCCAAGCCCCGGGATCGGGAAACACCATATATTTT; CDR3aa: CASSQAPGSGNTIYF
d_gene: NA; v_gene: TRBV6-5; j_gene: TRBJ2-2; abundance: NA; CDR3nt: TGTGCCAGCAGTTTTCGGCGGCTGAACACCGGGGAGCTGTTTTTT; CDR3aa: CASSFRRLNTGELFF
d_gene: NA; v_gene: TRBV23-1; j_gene: TRBJ1-5; abundance: NA; CDR3nt: TGCGCCAGCGATGGCGGTCAGCCCCAGCATTTT; CDR3aa: CASDGGQPQHF
d_gene: TRBD1; v_gene: TRBV6-2/TRBV6-3; j_gene: TRBJ1-2; abundance: NA; CDR3nt: TGTGCCAGCAGTTACCACAGGGGGCCGGAAGGCTACACCTTC; CDR3aa: CASSYHRGPEGYTF
d_gene: NA; v_gene: TRBV28; j_gene: TRBJ1-6; abundance: NA; CDR3nt: TGTGCCAGCACCCTAGGAGGATATTGGTCACCCCTCCACTTT; CDR3aa: CASTLGGYWSPLHF
d_gene: TRBD1; v_gene: TRBV15; j_gene: TRBJ2-1; abundance: NA; CDR3nt: TGTGCCACCAGCAGAGCTGTTCTGACAGGGGCGCCCTACAATGAGCAGTTCTTC; CDR3aa: CATSRAVLTGAPYNEQFF
d_gene: NA; v_gene: TRBV7-8; j_gene: TRBJ1-1; abundance: NA; CDR3nt: TGTGCCAGCAGCCCCCGCCCCCTACACACAGGGAGGGGCACTGAAGCTTTCTTT; CDR3aa: CASSPRPLHTGRGTEAFF
d_gene: NA; v_gene: TRBV28; j_gene: TRBJ2-7; abundance: NA; CDR3nt: TGTGCCAGCAGTCCTTTTACAGGGTTCTCCTACGAGCAGTACTTC; CDR3aa: CASSPFTGFSYEQYF
d_gene: TRBD1; v_gene: TRBV5-6; j_gene: TRBJ1-5; abundance: few; CDR3nt: TGTGCCAGCAGCTCCGGACAGGCCCCAGGCAATCAGCCCCAGCATTTT; CDR3aa: CASSSGQAPGNQPQHF
d_gene: TRBD2; v_gene: TRBV29-1; j_gene: TRBJ2-7; abundance: NA; CDR3nt: TGCAGCGCCGGGGGGAGGGCATTGGGCTACGAGCAGTACTTC; CDR3aa: CSAGGRALGYEQYF